The rows below give T cell receptor beta chains drawn from one sample of a study of neurological immune-mediated disorders. A single record per CDR3 protein comes from TCRdb applying MiXCR to the 5' RACE reads. The data show more than 30,000 distinct CDR3 sequences, with about 4.1% seen just once and around a quarter held by the top ten. Sequences were obtained from CD4+ T cells from blood. The source is a woman in her thirties or forties in good health. CDR3s include the opening cysteine and the closing phenylalanine or tryptophan. The order of the fields is clone size, D gene, J gene, V gene, CDR3 protein, CDR3 DNA. The D gene is left open where the match is weak. Where a row states a size, it is once, few, many or the class of an expanded clone; other rows omit it.

abundance: many; d_gene: .; j_gene: TRBJ1-1; v_gene: TRBV5-1; CDR3aa: CASSLSASGTEAFF; CDR3nt: TGCGCCAGCAGCTTGTCGGCGTCAGGGACTGAAGCTTTCTTT
abundance: many; d_gene: .; j_gene: TRBJ2-3; v_gene: TRBV29-1; CDR3aa: CSVEGGPTGTDTQYF; CDR3nt: TGCAGCGTTGAAGGGGGGCCCACTGGCACAGATACGCAGTATTTT
abundance: many; d_gene: TRBD1; j_gene: TRBJ2-7; v_gene: TRBV20-1; CDR3aa: CSARWRQGSREQYF; CDR3nt: TGCAGTGCTAGGTGGAGACAGGGATCGAGAGAGCAGTACTTC
abundance: many; d_gene: .; j_gene: TRBJ1-1; v_gene: TRBV20-1; CDR3aa: CSARDRTEAFF; CDR3nt: TGCAGTGCTAGAGATCGCACTGAAGCTTTCTTT
abundance: many; d_gene: .; j_gene: TRBJ1-4; v_gene: TRBV9; CDR3aa: CASSRGSRLFF; CDR3nt: TGTGCCAGCAGCAGAGGGTCCAGACTGTTTTTT
abundance: many; d_gene: .; j_gene: TRBJ2-7; v_gene: TRBV5-1; CDR3aa: CASSPSSVNYEQYF; CDR3nt: TGCGCCAGCAGCCCGTCCTCTGTCAACTACGAGCAGTACTTC
abundance: many; d_gene: TRBD1; j_gene: TRBJ2-2; v_gene: TRBV18; CDR3aa: CASSWTGAFTGELFF; CDR3nt: TGTGCCAGCTCATGGACAGGGGCTTTCACCGGGGAGCTGTTTTTT
abundance: many; d_gene: .; j_gene: TRBJ1-2; v_gene: TRBV12-3/TRBV12-4; CDR3aa: CASSPGTGGYTF; CDR3nt: TGTGCCAGCAGTCCTGGGACCGGGGGCTACACCTTC
abundance: many; d_gene: .; j_gene: TRBJ1-3; v_gene: TRBV7-3; CDR3aa: CASSKSQNLIGNTIYF; CDR3nt: TGTGCCAGCAGCAAATCACAGAATCTGATTGGAAACACCATATATTTT
abundance: many; d_gene: TRBD1; j_gene: TRBJ2-2; v_gene: TRBV5-5; CDR3aa: CASSLDYSTGVNTGELFF; CDR3nt: TGTGCCAGCAGCTTGGACTACTCGACAGGGGTAAACACCGGGGAGCTGTTTTTT
abundance: many; d_gene: .; j_gene: TRBJ2-7; v_gene: TRBV5-1; CDR3aa: CASSFDPSYEQYF; CDR3nt: TGCGCCAGCAGCTTTGACCCCTCTTACGAGCAGTACTTC
abundance: many; d_gene: .; j_gene: TRBJ2-7; v_gene: TRBV6-6; CDR3aa: CASSYSGQGGSYEQYF; CDR3nt: TGTGCCAGCAGTTACTCGGGTCAGGGGGGGTCCTACGAGCAGTACTTC
abundance: many; d_gene: .; j_gene: TRBJ1-5; v_gene: TRBV15; CDR3aa: CATSRGGQGNQPQHF; CDR3nt: TGTGCCACCAGCAGAGGGGGCCAGGGGAATCAGCCCCAGCATTTT
abundance: many; d_gene: .; j_gene: TRBJ1-2; v_gene: TRBV5-1; CDR3aa: CASSSTGGPVGYTF; CDR3nt: TGCGCCAGCAGTTCCACCGGGGGACCGGTCGGCTACACCTTC
abundance: many; d_gene: .; j_gene: TRBJ2-3; v_gene: TRBV12-3/TRBV12-4; CDR3aa: CASSSTFRGRTDTQYF; CDR3nt: TGTGCCAGCAGTTCCACGTTCAGGGGAAGGACAGATACGCAGTATTTT
abundance: many; d_gene: .; j_gene: TRBJ1-1; v_gene: TRBV5-1; CDR3aa: CASSLGGSSAEAFF; CDR3nt: TGCGCCAGCAGCTTGGGCGGGAGTAGCGCTGAAGCTTTCTTT
abundance: many; d_gene: .; j_gene: TRBJ2-7; v_gene: TRBV19; CDR3aa: CASSKTGASYEQYF; CDR3nt: TGTGCCAGTAGTAAAACGGGGGCCTCCTACGAGCAGTACTTC
abundance: many; d_gene: TRBD1; j_gene: TRBJ1-6; v_gene: TRBV6-5; CDR3aa: CASRDSNSYNSPLHF; CDR3nt: TGTGCCAGCCGGGACAGCAACTCCTATAATTCACCCCTCCACTTT
abundance: many; d_gene: .; j_gene: TRBJ1-5; v_gene: TRBV10-3; CDR3aa: CAISRGGGAQPQHF; CDR3nt: TGTGCCATCAGCCGGGGCGGGGGGGCGCAGCCCCAGCATTTT
abundance: many; d_gene: .; j_gene: TRBJ2-1; v_gene: TRBV20-1; CDR3aa: CSAFRPGSYNEQFF; CDR3nt: TGCAGTGCTTTCCGTCCGGGGTCGTACAATGAGCAGTTCTTC
abundance: many; d_gene: .; j_gene: TRBJ2-1; v_gene: TRBV7-6; CDR3aa: CASSLPLGFDEQFF; CDR3nt: TGTGCCAGCAGCTTACCCCTAGGGTTCGATGAGCAGTTCTTC
abundance: few; d_gene: .; j_gene: TRBJ1-1; v_gene: TRBV11-3; CDR3aa: CASSLGQTNTEAFF; CDR3nt: TGTGCCAGCAGCTTAGGGCAGACGAACACTGAAGCTTTCTTT
abundance: many; d_gene: .; j_gene: TRBJ1-2; v_gene: TRBV7-2; CDR3aa: CASTQTRYGYTF; CDR3nt: TGTGCCAGCACCCAGACACGCTATGGCTACACCTTC
abundance: many; d_gene: TRBD2; j_gene: TRBJ2-7; v_gene: TRBV28; CDR3aa: CASSSPGLAGTYEQYF; CDR3nt: TGTGCCAGCAGTTCCCCGGGACTAGCGGGAACATACGAGCAGTACTTC
abundance: many; d_gene: TRBD1; j_gene: TRBJ2-3; v_gene: TRBV5-1; CDR3aa: CASSPTGRESDTQYF; CDR3nt: TGCGCCAGCAGCCCGACAGGGAGAGAGTCAGATACGCAGTATTTT
abundance: many; d_gene: .; j_gene: TRBJ2-2; v_gene: TRBV5-1; CDR3aa: CASSLDGTSTGELFF; CDR3nt: TGCGCCAGCAGCTTGGATGGGACGTCCACCGGGGAGCTGTTTTTT
abundance: many; d_gene: .; j_gene: TRBJ1-3; v_gene: TRBV12-3/TRBV12-4; CDR3aa: CASSPSLQENTIYF; CDR3nt: TGTGCCAGCAGCCCTAGCCTGCAGGAAAACACCATATATTTT
abundance: many; d_gene: .; j_gene: TRBJ2-5; v_gene: TRBV12-3/TRBV12-4; CDR3aa: CASSLTRWETQYF; CDR3nt: TGTGCCAGCAGTTTAACCCGGTGGGAGACCCAGTACTTC
abundance: many; d_gene: .; j_gene: TRBJ2-7; v_gene: TRBV5-1; CDR3aa: CASSLEPGSYEQYF; CDR3nt: TGCGCCAGCAGCTTGGAACCGGGATCCTACGAGCAGTACTTC
abundance: .; d_gene: .; j_gene: TRBJ2-6; v_gene: TRBV5-4; CDR3aa: CASSPEGYGDNVLTF; CDR3nt: TGTGCCAGCAGCCCGGAGGGCTATGGAGACAACGTCCTGACTTTC
abundance: many; d_gene: TRBD2; j_gene: TRBJ2-1; v_gene: TRBV3-1; CDR3aa: CASSLGLAGGGGGEQFF; CDR3nt: TGTGCCAGCAGCCTTGGACTAGCGGGAGGAGGGGGAGGTGAGCAGTTCTTC
abundance: many; d_gene: TRBD2; j_gene: TRBJ2-3; v_gene: TRBV5-6; CDR3aa: CASSLRTSGTDTQYF; CDR3nt: TGTGCCAGCAGCTTGCGGACTAGTGGCACAGATACGCAGTATTTT
abundance: many; d_gene: .; j_gene: TRBJ2-1; v_gene: TRBV6-2/TRBV6-3; CDR3aa: CASSYSGPREGGLGGEQFF; CDR3nt: TGTGCCAGCAGTTACTCCGGTCCCCGCGAAGGAGGGTTGGGCGGTGAGCAGTTCTTC
abundance: many; d_gene: .; j_gene: TRBJ1-3; v_gene: TRBV12-3/TRBV12-4; CDR3aa: CASSLLGRGYSGNTIYF; CDR3nt: TGTGCCAGCAGTTTACTCGGCAGGGGATACTCTGGAAACACCATATATTTT
abundance: many; d_gene: .; j_gene: TRBJ2-1; v_gene: TRBV7-8; CDR3aa: CASSLYGILNEQFF; CDR3nt: TGTGCCAGCAGCCTATACGGTATTTTGAATGAGCAGTTCTTC
abundance: many; d_gene: TRBD2; j_gene: TRBJ2-3; v_gene: TRBV5-1; CDR3aa: CASSLGRAGGVEDTQYF; CDR3nt: TGCGCCAGCAGCTTAGGGAGAGCGGGAGGAGTTGAAGATACGCAGTATTTT
abundance: many; d_gene: .; j_gene: TRBJ1-1; v_gene: TRBV5-1; CDR3aa: CASRFKNTEAFF; CDR3nt: TGCGCCAGCAGATTTAAGAACACTGAAGCTTTCTTT
abundance: many; d_gene: TRBD1; j_gene: TRBJ1-2; v_gene: TRBV10-3; CDR3aa: CATRPGTGGYGYTF; CDR3nt: TGTGCCACCAGACCGGGGACAGGGGGATATGGCTACACCTTC
abundance: many; d_gene: TRBD1; j_gene: TRBJ1-5; v_gene: TRBV7-8; CDR3aa: CASSLGTGAGNQPQHF; CDR3nt: TGTGCCAGCAGCTTAGGGACAGGGGCAGGGAATCAGCCCCAGCATTTT
abundance: many; d_gene: .; j_gene: TRBJ2-7; v_gene: TRBV7-2; CDR3aa: CASSLAGDEQYF; CDR3nt: TGTGCCAGCAGCTTAGCAGGTGACGAGCAGTACTTC
abundance: many; d_gene: .; j_gene: TRBJ2-7; v_gene: TRBV12-3/TRBV12-4; CDR3aa: CASGVGVPSYEQYF; CDR3nt: TGTGCCAGCGGGGTCGGGGTACCATCCTACGAGCAGTACTTC
abundance: many; d_gene: .; j_gene: TRBJ2-3; v_gene: TRBV7-7; CDR3aa: CASSLGHSTDTQYF; CDR3nt: TGTGCTAGCAGCTTAGGCCACAGCACAGATACGCAGTATTTT
abundance: many; d_gene: .; j_gene: TRBJ2-2; v_gene: TRBV19; CDR3aa: CASSIGTFAGELFF; CDR3nt: TGTGCCAGTAGTATAGGGACGTTCGCCGGGGAGCTGTTTTTT
abundance: many; d_gene: .; j_gene: TRBJ2-6; v_gene: TRBV20-1; CDR3aa: CSARVGGDRLGVLTF; CDR3nt: TGCAGTGCTAGAGTGGGGGGGGACAGGCTTGGCGTCCTGACTTTC
abundance: many; d_gene: .; j_gene: TRBJ1-5; v_gene: TRBV21-1; CDR3aa: CASKEVAAERGGNQPQHF; CDR3nt: TGTGCCAGCAAAGAGGTGGCGGCTGAGAGAGGGGGCAATCAGCCCCAGCATTTT
abundance: many; d_gene: .; j_gene: TRBJ1-5; v_gene: TRBV20-1; CDR3aa: CSARSRARKNQPQHF; CDR3nt: TGCAGTGCTAGATCCCGGGCTAGAAAGAATCAGCCCCAGCATTTT
abundance: many; d_gene: TRBD2; j_gene: TRBJ2-1; v_gene: TRBV20-1; CDR3aa: CSARDLGASGSVRNEQFF; CDR3nt: TGCAGTGCTAGAGATCTCGGGGCTAGCGGGAGTGTCAGGAATGAGCAGTTCTTC
abundance: many; d_gene: .; j_gene: TRBJ1-2; v_gene: TRBV9; CDR3aa: CASSAVINYGYTF; CDR3nt: TGTGCCAGCAGCGCAGTAATAAACTATGGCTACACCTTC
abundance: many; d_gene: TRBD2; j_gene: TRBJ2-5; v_gene: TRBV20-1; CDR3aa: CSARLAGETQYF; CDR3nt: TGCAGTGCTCGACTAGCGGGAGAGACCCAGTACTTC
abundance: many; d_gene: TRBD1; j_gene: TRBJ1-2; v_gene: TRBV29-1; CDR3aa: CSVRDRSNIGGYTF; CDR3nt: TGCAGCGTTCGGGACAGGTCTAATATTGGCGGCTACACCTTC
abundance: many; d_gene: .; j_gene: TRBJ2-5; v_gene: TRBV6-1; CDR3aa: CASSEGMVGQETQYF; CDR3nt: TGTGCCAGCAGTGAAGGGATGGTCGGCCAAGAGACCCAGTACTTC
abundance: many; d_gene: TRBD2; j_gene: TRBJ2-2; v_gene: TRBV7-2; CDR3aa: CASSRTSMGGELFF; CDR3nt: TGTGCCAGCAGCAGGACTAGCATGGGGGGGGAGCTGTTTTTT
abundance: many; d_gene: TRBD1; j_gene: TRBJ2-7; v_gene: TRBV20-1; CDR3aa: CSARTDGTELREQYF; CDR3nt: TGCAGTGCTAGAACCGACGGGACAGAGTTGAGGGAGCAGTACTTC
abundance: many; d_gene: .; j_gene: TRBJ1-4; v_gene: TRBV10-3; CDR3aa: CAIAAGGETEKLFF; CDR3nt: TGTGCCATCGCGGCTGGGGGTGAAACTGAAAAACTGTTTTTT
abundance: many; d_gene: .; j_gene: TRBJ2-7; v_gene: TRBV15; CDR3aa: CATSTTEEVGEQYF; CDR3nt: TGTGCCACCAGCACCACAGAGGAGGTCGGCGAGCAGTACTTC
abundance: many; d_gene: TRBD2; j_gene: TRBJ2-1; v_gene: TRBV11-2; CDR3aa: CASSFTSGGVHEQFF; CDR3nt: TGTGCCAGCAGCTTTACTAGCGGAGGGGTACATGAGCAGTTCTTC
abundance: many; d_gene: .; j_gene: TRBJ1-5; v_gene: TRBV19; CDR3aa: CASSKRTVDSNQPQHF; CDR3nt: TGTGCCAGTAGTAAACGGACAGTGGATAGCAATCAGCCCCAGCATTTT
abundance: many; d_gene: .; j_gene: TRBJ1-1; v_gene: TRBV5-1; CDR3aa: CASSLERPAAPSGAFF; CDR3nt: TGCGCCAGCAGCTTGGAAAGGCCAGCGGCCCCCTCCGGAGCTTTCTTT
abundance: many; d_gene: .; j_gene: TRBJ2-2; v_gene: TRBV7-2; CDR3aa: CASSLYGGELFF; CDR3nt: TGTGCCAGCAGCCTCTATGGCGGGGAGCTGTTTTTT
abundance: many; d_gene: .; j_gene: TRBJ2-1; v_gene: TRBV20-1; CDR3aa: CSARRPEIQQFF; CDR3nt: TGCAGTGCTAGACGCCCCGAAATCCAGCAGTTCTTC